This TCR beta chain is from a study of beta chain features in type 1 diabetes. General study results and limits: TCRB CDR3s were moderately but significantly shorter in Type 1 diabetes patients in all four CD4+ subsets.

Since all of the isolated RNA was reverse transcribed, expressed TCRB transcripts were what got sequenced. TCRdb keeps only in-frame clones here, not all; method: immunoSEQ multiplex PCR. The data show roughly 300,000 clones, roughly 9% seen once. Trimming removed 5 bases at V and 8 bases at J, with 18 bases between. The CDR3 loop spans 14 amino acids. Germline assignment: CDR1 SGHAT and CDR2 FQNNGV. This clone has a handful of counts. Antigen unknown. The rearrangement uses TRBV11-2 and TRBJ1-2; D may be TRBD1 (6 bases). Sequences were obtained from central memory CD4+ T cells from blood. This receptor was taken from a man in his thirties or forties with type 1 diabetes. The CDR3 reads CASSPVTGHSGYTF. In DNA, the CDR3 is TGTGCCAGCAGCCCAGTAACAGGGCATTCCGGCTACACCTTC.